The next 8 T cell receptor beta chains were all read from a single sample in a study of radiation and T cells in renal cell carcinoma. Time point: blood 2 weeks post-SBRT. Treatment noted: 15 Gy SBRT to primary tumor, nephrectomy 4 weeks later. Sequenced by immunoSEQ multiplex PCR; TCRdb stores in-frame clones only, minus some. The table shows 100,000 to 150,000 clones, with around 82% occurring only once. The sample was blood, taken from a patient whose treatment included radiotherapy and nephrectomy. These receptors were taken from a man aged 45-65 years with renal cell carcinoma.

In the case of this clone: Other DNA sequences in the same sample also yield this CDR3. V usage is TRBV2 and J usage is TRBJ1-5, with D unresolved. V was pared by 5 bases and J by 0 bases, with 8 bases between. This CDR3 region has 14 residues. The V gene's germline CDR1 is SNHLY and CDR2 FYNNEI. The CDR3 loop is CASSRQTSNQPQHF. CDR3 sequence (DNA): TGTGCCAGCAGTCGACAAACTAGCAATCAGCCCCAGCATTTT.

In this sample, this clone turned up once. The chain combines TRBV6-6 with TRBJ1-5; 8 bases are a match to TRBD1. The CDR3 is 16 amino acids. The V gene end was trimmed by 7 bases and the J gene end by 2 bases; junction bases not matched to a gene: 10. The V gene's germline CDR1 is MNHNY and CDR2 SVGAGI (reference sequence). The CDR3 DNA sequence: TGTGCCAGCACGACGGAAGACAGGGGCGGCAATCAGCCCCAGCATTTT. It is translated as CASTTEDRGGNQPQHF.

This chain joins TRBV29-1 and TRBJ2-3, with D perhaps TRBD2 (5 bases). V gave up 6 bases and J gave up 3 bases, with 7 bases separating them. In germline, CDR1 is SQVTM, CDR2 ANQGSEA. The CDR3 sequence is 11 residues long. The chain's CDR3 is CSVEDTDTQYF. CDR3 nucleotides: TGCAGCGTGGAGGATACAGATACGCAGTATTTT.

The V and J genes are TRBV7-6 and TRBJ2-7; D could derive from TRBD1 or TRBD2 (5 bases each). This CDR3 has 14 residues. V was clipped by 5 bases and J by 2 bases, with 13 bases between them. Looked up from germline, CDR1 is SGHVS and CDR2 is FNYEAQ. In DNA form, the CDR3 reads TGTGCCAGCAGCCCGCCCGGGGCCCCCTACGAGCAGTACTTC. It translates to CASSPPGAPYEQYF.

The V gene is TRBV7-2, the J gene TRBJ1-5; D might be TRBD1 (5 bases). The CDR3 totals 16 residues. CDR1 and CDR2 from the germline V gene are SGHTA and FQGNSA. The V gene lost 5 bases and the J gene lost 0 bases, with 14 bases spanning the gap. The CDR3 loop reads CASSPMGGISNQPQHF. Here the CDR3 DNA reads TGTGCCAGCAGCCCCATGGGGGGGATTAGCAATCAGCCCCAGCATTTT.

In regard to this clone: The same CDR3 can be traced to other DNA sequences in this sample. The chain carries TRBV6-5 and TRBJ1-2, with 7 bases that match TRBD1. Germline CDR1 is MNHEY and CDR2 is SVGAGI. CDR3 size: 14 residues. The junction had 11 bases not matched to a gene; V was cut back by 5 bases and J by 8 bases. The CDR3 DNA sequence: TGTGCCAGCAGTCCCCAGGGGGGGGCGGGGGGCTACACCTTC. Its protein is CASSPQGGAGGYTF.

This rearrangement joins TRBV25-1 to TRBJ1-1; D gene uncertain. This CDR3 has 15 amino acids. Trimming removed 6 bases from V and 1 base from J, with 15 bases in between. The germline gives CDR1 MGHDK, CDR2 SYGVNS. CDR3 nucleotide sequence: TGTGCCAGCAGGCCCCACCGGGATCCGAACACTGAAGCTTTCTTT. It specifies CASRPHRDPNTEAFF.

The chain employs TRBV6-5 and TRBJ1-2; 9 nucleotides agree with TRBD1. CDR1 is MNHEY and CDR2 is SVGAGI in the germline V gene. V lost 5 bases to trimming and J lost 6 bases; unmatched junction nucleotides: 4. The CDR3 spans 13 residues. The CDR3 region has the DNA TGTGCCAGCAGTGTACAGGGGGCGGATGGCTACACCTTC. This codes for CASSVQGADGYTF.